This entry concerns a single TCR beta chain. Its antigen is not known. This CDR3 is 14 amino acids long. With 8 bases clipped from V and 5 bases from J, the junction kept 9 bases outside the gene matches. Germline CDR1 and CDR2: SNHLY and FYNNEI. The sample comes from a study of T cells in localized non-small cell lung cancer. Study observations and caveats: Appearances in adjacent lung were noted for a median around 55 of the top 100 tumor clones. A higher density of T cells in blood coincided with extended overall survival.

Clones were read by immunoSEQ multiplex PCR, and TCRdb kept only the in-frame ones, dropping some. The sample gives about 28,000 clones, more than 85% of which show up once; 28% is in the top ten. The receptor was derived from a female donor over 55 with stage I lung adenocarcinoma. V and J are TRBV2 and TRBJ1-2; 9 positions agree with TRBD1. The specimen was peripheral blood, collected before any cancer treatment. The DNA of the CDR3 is TGTGCCAGCTTAGGACAGGGGCGAGGTTATGGCTACACCTTC. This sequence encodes CASLGQGRGYGYTF.